In this sample, the clone carrying this T cell receptor beta chain turned up once. Its antigen is unidentified. Sequencing used immunoSEQ multiplex PCR; TCRdb keeps in-frame clones, though not all of them. The sample shows over 100,000 clones, 85% to 90% of them seen only once. This specimen belongs to a study of cytomegalovirus exposure and HLA in healthy donors. The wider study: It was reported in a later analysis that the same platform had been used for the roughly 110 validation repertoires as for the roughly 670 first-cohort repertoires.

Study findings and constraints: 164 TCR beta chains were listed as cytomegalovirus-associated. Subsequent analysis found a tendency for first-cohort TCR clusters to co-occur within the 120 or so validation repertoires.

Sample: PBMCs. This receptor was obtained from a young woman in good health and CMV-seronegative.

The DNA for the CDR3 is TGTGCCAGCAGATACTTAAGTGGGGGCACTGTCGCCAAAAACATTCAGTACTTC. Translated, it gives CASRYLSGGTVAKNIQYF. This chain connects TRBV2 to TRBJ2-4; TRBD1 is a possible D gene (6 bases). The ends were cut back, 6 bases at V and 1 base at J, with 22 bases in the middle. The CDR3 contains 18 residues. The germline V gene encodes CDR1 SNHLY and CDR2 FYNNEI.